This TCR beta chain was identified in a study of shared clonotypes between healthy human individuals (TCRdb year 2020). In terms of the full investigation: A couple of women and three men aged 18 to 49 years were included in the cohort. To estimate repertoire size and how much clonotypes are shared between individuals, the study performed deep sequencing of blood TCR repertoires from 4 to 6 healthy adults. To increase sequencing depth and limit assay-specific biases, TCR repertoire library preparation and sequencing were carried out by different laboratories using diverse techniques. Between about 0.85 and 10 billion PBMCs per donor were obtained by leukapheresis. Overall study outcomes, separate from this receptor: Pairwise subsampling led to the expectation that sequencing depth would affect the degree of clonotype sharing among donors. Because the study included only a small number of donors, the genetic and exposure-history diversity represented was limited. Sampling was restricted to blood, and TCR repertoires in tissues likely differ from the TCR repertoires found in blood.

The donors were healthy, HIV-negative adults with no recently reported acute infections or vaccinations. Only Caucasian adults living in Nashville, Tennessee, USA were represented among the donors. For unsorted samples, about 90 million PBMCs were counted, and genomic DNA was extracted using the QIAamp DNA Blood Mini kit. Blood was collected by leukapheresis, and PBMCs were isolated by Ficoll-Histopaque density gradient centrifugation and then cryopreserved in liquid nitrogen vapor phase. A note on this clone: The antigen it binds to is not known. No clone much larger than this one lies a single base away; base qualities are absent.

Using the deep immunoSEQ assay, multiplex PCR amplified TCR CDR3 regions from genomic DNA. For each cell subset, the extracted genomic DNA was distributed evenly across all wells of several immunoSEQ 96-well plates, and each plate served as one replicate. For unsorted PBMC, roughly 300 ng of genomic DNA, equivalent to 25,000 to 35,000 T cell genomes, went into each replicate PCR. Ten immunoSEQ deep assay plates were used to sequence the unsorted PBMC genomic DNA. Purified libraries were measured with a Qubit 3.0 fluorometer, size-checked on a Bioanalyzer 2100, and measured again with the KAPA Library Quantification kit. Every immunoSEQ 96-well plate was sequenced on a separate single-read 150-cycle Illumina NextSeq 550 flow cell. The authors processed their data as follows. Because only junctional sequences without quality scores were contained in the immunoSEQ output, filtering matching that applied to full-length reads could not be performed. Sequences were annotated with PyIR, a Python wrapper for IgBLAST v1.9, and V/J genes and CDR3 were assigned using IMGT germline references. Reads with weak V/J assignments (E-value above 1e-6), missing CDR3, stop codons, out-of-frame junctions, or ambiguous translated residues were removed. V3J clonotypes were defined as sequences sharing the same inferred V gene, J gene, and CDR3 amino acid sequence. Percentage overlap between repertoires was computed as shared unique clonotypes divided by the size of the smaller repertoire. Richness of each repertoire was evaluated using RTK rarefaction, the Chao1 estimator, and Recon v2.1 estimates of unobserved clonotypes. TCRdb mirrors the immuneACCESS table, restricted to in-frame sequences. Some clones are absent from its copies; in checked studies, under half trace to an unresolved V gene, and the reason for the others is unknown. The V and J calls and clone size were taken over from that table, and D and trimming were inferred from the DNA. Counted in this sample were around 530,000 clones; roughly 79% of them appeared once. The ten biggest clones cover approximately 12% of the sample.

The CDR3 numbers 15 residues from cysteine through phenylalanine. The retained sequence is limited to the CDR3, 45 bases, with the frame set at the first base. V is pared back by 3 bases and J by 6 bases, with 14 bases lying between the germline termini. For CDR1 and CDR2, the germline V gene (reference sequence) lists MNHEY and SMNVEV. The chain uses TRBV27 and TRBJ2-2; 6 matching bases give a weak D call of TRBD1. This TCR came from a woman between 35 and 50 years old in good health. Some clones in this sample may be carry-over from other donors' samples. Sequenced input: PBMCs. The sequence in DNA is TGTGCCAGCAGTTTCCGGGACATTTCCCCCGGGGAGCTGTTTTTT. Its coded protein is CASSFRDISPGELFF.